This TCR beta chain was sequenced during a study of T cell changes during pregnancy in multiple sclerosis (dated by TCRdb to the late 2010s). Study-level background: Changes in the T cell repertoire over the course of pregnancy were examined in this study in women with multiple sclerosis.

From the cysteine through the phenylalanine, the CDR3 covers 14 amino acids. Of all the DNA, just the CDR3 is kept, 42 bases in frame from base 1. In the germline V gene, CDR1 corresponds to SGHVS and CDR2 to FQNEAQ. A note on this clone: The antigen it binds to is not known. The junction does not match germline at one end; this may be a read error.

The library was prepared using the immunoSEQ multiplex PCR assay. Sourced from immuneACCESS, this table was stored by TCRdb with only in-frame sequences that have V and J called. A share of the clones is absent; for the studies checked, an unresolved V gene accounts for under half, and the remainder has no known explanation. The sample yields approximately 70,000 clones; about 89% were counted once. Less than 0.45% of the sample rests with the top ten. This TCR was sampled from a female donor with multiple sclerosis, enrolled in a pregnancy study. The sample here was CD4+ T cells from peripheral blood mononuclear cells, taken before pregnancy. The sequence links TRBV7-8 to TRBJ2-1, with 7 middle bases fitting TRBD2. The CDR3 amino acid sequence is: CASSLATGGLEQFF. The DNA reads TGTGCCAGCAGCCTAGCGACGGGGGGACTAGAGCAGTTCTTC.